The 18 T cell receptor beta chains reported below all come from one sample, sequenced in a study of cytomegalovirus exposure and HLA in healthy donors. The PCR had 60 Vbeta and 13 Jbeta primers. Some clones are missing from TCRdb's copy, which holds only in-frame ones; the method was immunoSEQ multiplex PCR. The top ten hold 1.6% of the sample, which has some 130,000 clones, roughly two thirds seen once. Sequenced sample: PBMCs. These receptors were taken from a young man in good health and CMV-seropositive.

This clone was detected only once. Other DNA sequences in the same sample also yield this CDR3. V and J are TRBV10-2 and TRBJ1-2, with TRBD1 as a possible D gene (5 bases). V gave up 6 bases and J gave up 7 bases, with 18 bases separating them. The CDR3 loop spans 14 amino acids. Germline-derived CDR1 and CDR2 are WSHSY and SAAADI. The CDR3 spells CASSPGVGVGGYTF. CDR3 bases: TGCGCCAGCAGCCCTGGAGTAGGGGTTGGTGGCTACACCTTC.

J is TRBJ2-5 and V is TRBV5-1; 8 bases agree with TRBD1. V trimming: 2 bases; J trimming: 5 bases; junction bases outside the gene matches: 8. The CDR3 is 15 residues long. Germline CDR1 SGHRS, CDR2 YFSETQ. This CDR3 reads CASSFLGNRGETQYF. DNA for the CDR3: TGCGCCAGCAGCTTCTTGGGGAACAGGGGGGAGACCCAGTACTTC.

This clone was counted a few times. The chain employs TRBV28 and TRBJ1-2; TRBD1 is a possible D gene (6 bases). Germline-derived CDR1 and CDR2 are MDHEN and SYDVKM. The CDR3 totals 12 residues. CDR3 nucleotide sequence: TGTGTTTCAGGGGATCAGAACTATGGCTACACCTTC. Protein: CVSGDQNYGYTF.

The CDR3 reads CASSLEGLGYTF. In DNA form, the CDR3 reads TGTGCCAGCAGCTTAGAGGGGCTTGGCTACACCTTC. The J gene is TRBJ1-2, the V gene TRBV11-2, with a tentative D call TRBD1 (5 bases). The CDR3 is 12 amino acids. Germline-derived CDR1 and CDR2 are SGHAT and FQNNGV. Trimming removed 0 bases at V and 7 bases at J, with 6 bases between.

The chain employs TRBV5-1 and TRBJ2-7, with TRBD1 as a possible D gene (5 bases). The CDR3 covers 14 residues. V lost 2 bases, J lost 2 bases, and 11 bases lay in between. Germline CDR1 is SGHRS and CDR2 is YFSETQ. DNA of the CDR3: TGCGCCAGCAGCTTTGCGGACATAGCCTACGAGCAGTACTTC. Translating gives CASSFADIAYEQYF. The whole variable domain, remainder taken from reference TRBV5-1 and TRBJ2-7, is KAGVTQTPRYLIKTRGQQVTLSCSPISGHRSVSWYQQTPGQGLQFLFEYFSETQRNKGNFPGRFSGRQFSNSRSEMNVSTLELGDSALYLCASSFADIAYEQYFGPGTRLTVT.

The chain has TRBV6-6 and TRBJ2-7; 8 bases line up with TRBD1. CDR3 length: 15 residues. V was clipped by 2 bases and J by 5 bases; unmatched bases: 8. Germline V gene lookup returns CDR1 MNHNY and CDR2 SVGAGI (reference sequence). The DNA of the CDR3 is TGTGCCAGCAGTTACGTATTTCAGGGGGCCGACGAGCAGTACTTC. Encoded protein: CASSYVFQGADEQYF.

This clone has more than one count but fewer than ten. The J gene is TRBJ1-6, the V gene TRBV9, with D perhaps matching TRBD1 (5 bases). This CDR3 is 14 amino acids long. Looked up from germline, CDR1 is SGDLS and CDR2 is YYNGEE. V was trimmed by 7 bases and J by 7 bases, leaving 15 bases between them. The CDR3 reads CASQEGFVNSPLHF. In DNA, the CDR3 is TGTGCCAGCCAGGAGGGGTTCGTCAATTCACCCCTCCACTTT.

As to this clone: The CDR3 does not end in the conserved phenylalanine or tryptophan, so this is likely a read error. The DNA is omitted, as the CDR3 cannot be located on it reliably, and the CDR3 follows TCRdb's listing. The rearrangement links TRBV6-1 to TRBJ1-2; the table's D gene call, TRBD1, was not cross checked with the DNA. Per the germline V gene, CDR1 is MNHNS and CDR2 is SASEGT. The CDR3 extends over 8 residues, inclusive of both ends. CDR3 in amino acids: CASRGTGS.

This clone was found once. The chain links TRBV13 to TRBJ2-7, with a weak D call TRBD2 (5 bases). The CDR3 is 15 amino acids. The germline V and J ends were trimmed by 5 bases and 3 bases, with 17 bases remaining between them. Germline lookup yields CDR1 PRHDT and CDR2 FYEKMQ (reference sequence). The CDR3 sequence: CASSPRLTGIYEQYF. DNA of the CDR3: TGTGCCAGCAGCCCCCGGTTAACGGGAATCTACGAGCAGTACTTC. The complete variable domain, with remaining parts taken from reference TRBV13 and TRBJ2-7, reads AAGVIQSPRHLIKEKRETATLKCYPIPRHDTVYWYQQGPGQDPQFLISFYEKMQSDKGSIPDRFSAQQFSDYHSELNMSSLELGDSALYFCASSPRLTGIYEQYFGPGTRLTVT.

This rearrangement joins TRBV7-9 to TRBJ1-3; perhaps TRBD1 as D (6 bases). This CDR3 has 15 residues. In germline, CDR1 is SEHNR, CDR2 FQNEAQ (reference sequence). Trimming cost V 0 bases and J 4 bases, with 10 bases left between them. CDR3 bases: TGTGCCAGCAGCTTAGCGAGGGGGACGGGAAACACCATATATTTT. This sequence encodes CASSLARGTGNTIYF.

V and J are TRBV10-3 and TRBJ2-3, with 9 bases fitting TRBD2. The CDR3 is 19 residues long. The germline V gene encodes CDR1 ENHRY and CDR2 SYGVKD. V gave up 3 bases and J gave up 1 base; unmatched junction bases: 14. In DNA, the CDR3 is TGTGCCATCAGTGACCCCCCCGGAGCGGGAGGACGGGGCACAGATACGCAGTATTTT. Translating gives CAISDPPGAGGRGTDTQYF.

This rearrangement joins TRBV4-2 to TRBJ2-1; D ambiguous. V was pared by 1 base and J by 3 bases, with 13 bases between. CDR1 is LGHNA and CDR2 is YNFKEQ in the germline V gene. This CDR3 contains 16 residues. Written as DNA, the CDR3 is TGTGCCAGCAGCCAAGTTGGCGGAGACCTCTACAATGAGCAGTTCTTC. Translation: CASSQVGGDLYNEQFF.

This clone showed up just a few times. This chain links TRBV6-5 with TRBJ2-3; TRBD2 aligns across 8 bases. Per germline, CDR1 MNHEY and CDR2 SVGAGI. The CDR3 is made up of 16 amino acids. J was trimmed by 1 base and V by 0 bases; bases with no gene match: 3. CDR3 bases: TGTGCCAGCAGTTACTCCCCCGGGAGGGGCACAGATACGCAGTATTTT. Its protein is CASSYSPGRGTDTQYF.

This CDR3 is CASSLVSGPYEQYF. In nucleotides, the CDR3 is TGTGCCAGCAGCTTAGTTAGCGGGCCCTACGAGCAGTACTTC. The chain employs TRBV7-9 and TRBJ2-7; TRBD2 matches at 7 bases. The CDR3 length is 14 residues. Germline CDR1 reads SEHNR; CDR2 reads FQNEAQ (reference sequence). The V gene end was trimmed by 1 base and the J gene end by 2 bases; junction bases not matched to a gene: 2.

The CDR3 DNA is TGTGCCAGTAGCCCATGGGGGCAGGGGGGCACAGATACGCAGTATTTT. This encodes CASSPWGQGGTDTQYF. The chain has TRBV19 and TRBJ2-3; TRBD1 aligns across 7 bases. The CDR3 contains 16 residues. Germline loops: CDR1 LNHDA, CDR2 SQIVND (reference sequence). With 6 bases clipped from V and 1 base from J, the junction kept 10 bases outside the gene matches.

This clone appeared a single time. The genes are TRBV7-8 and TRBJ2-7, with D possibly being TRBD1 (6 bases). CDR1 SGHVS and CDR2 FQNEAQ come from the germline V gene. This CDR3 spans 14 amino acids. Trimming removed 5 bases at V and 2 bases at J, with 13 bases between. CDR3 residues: CASSLTGITYEQYF. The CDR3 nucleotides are TGTGCCAGCAGCCTAACAGGGATAACCTACGAGCAGTACTTC.

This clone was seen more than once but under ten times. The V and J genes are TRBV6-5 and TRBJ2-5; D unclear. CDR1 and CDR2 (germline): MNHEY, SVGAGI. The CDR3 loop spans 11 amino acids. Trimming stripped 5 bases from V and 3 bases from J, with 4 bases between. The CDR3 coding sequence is TGTGCCAGCAGTCAGGAAGAGACCCAGTACTTC. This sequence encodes CASSQEETQYF.

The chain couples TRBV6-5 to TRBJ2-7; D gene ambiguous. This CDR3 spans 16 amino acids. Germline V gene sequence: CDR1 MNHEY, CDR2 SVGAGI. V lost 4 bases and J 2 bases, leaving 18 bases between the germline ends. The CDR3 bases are TGTGCCAGCAGTTCCCCACATGGGCAGCTACCCTACGAGCAGTACTTC. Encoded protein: CASSSPHGQLPYEQYF.